The T cell receptor beta chain under discussion was sequenced for a study of T cells in narcolepsy. General study findings and limits: HCRT-specific and TRIB2-specific autoreactive clonotypes appeared among same-patient CSF and blood CD4+ clonotypes. Healthy controls reportedly lacked the autoreactive clonotypes serially found in patients' blood.

Some clones are missing from TCRdb's copy, which holds only in-frame ones; the method was immunoSEQ multiplex PCR. The sample consists of some 17,000 clones, 72% of them appearing once. CDR3 length: 14 amino acids. Trimming cost V 7 bases and J 6 bases; bases outside gene matches: 9. Per the germline V gene, CDR1 is MNHNS and CDR2 is SASEGT. The table lists this clone with a few counts. Its antigen is not known. The chain joins TRBV6-1 to TRBJ2-3; 8 bases are a match to TRBD2. The source material was CD45RA- memory CD8+ T cells from PBMCs. The clonotype was recovered from a human donor with narcolepsy. The CDR3 region is CASTSGGALDTQYF. The CDR3, as DNA: TGTGCCAGCACCAGCGGGGGCGCACTGGATACGCAGTATTTT.